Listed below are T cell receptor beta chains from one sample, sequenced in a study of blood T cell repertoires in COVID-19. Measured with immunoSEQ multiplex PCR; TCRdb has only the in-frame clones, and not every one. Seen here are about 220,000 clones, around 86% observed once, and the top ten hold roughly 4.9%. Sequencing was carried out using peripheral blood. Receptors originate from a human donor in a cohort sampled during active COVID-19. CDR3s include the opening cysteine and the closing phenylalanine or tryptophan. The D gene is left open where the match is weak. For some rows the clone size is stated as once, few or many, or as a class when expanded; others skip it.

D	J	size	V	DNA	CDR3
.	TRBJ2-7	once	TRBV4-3	TGCGCCAGCAGCCGAACCGGGACTTCACCCTACGAGCAGTACTTC	CASSRTGTSPYEQYF
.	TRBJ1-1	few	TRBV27	TGTGCCAGCAGTTTACGTGACAGGAACACTGAAGCTTTCTTT	CASSLRDRNTEAFF
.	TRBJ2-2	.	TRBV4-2	TGTGCCAGCAGCCCAAAGACTAGACTTGACGGGGAGCTGTTTTTT	CASSPKTRLDGELFF
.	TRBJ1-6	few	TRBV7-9	TGTGCCAGCAGACAGGAAGGAGCCAATTCACCCCTCCACTTT	CASRQEGANSPLHF
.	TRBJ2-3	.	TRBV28	TGTGCCAGCCGGGACTTCCTTCATACGCAGTATTTT	CASRDFLHTQYF
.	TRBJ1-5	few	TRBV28	TGTGCCAGCGGCTATCAGCCCCAGCATTTT	CASGYQPQHF
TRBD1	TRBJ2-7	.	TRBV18	TGTGCCAGCTCACGATCGACAGGGATCTACGAGCAGTACTTC	CASSRSTGIYEQYF
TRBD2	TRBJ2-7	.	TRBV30	TGTGCCTGGCATTCTAAGCGTGGCGGGGGGAACTACGAGCAGTACTTC	CAWHSKRGGGNYEQYF
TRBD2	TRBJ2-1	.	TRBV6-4	TGTGCCAGCAGTCCTAGCGGGCCCGTCAGCTCCTACAATGAGCAGTTCTTC	CASSPSGPVSSYNEQFF
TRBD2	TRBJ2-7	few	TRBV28	TGTGCCAGCAGTCATCAGCTAAGGACTAGCGGGCCCTACGAGCAGTACTTC	CASSHQLRTSGPYEQYF
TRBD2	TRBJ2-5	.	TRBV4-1	TGCGCCAGCAGCCGTGCGGGAGCCCAAGAGACCCAGTACTTC	CASSRAGAQETQYF
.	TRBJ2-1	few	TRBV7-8	TGTGCCAGCAGCTTAGGTTCGGACTACCGCGGGGAGCAGTTCTTC	CASSLGSDYRGEQFF
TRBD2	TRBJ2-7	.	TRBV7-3	TGTGCCAGCAGCCCCAGGACTAGCGGTACCTACGAGCAGTACTTC	CASSPRTSGTYEQYF
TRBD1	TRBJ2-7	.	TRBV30	TGTGCCAGCTACAGGGGCCGGTACGAGCAGTACTTC	CASYRGRYEQYF
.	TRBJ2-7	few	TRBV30	TGTGCCTGGACCACCGGGGGTTCCTACGAGCAGTACTTC	CAWTTGGSYEQYF
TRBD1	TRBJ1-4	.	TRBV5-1	TGCGCCAGCAGCCGAGGGGGCACTAATGAAAAACTGTTTTTT	CASSRGGTNEKLFF
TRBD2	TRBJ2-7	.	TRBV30	TGTGCCTGGAGTGTACGACTCCTTTCTAGCGGGAGCGACGAGCAGTACTTC	CAWSVRLLSSGSDEQYF
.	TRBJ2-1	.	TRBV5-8	TGTGCCAGCAGATACGGACGGACATCGGAGTTCTTC	CASRYGRTSEFF
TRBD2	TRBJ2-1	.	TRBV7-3	TGTGCCAGCAGCAAAAGCGGGAGACCCTACAATGAGCAGTTCTTC	CASSKSGRPYNEQFF
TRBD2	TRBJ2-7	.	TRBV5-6	TGTGCCAGCAGCTTGGTCTCTAGCGGGAGCCCCTACGAGCAGTACTTC	CASSLVSSGSPYEQYF
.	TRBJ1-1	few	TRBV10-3	TGTGCCATCAGTGAACAGGGCCCTGAAGCTTTCTTT	CAISEQGPEAFF
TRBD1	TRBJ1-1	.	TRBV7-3	TGTGCCAGCAGCCAAATCGACAGGGCGAACACTGAAGCTTTCTTT	CASSQIDRANTEAFF
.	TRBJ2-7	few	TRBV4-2	TGTGCCAGCACGAGAGGAGGGGAGCAGTACTTC	CASTRGGEQYF
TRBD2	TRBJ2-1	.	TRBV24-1	TGTGCCACCAGTGATCGGCTAGCGGCCTACAATGAGCAGTTCTTC	CATSDRLAAYNEQFF